This TCR beta chain was recovered during a study of blood T cell repertoires in COVID-19. Study background: The United States, Italy and Spain were the sources of the acute and convalescent COVID-19 samples.

Method: immunoSEQ multiplex PCR; TCRdb's copy keeps in-frame clones and lacks some. The data show about 320,000 clones, about 90% seen once. Only a few counts were recorded for this clone. The CDR3 consists of 13 residues. The V segment lost 0 bases and the J segment 5 bases; nucleotides outside the gene matches: 2. CDR1 GTSNPN and CDR2 SVGIG come from the germline V gene (reference sequence). Sequenced input: peripheral blood. The origin of this receptor is a woman in her 30s with COVID-19, enrolled during active disease. The gene calls are TRBV30 and TRBJ1-1; 8 nucleotides match TRBD1. As DNA, the CDR3 is TGTGCCTGGAGTGTACAGGGGGAGACTGAAGCTTTCTTT. The encoded protein is CAWSVQGETEAFF.